This is a list of T cell receptor beta chains from one sample in a study of cytomegalovirus exposure and HLA in healthy donors. Clones were read by immunoSEQ multiplex PCR, and TCRdb kept only the in-frame ones, dropping some. The sample has 90,000 to 150,000 clones, 70% to 90% seen once. The specimen sequenced was PBMCs. The receptors here all came from a woman aged 25 to 45 in good health and CMV-seronegative. CDR3s include the opening cysteine and the closing phenylalanine or tryptophan.

CSAQQVYGYTF TRBJ1-2 TRBV29-1
CASRWRGGSYEQYF TRBJ2-7 TRBV5-6
CATSRGTGLWGYTF TRBJ1-2 TRBV15
CASSPGTGVIGGYTF TRBJ1-2 TRBV5-1
CASSQDRAGQTDTQYF TRBJ2-3 TRBV4-3
CASSQEPGLNYEQYF TRBJ2-7 TRBV4-3
CASSAWRDEQYF TRBJ2-7 TRBV7-8
CASSPPAGVNEKLFF TRBJ1-4 TRBV7-9
CAISGSRLAGGSGEQYF TRBJ2-7 TRBV10-3
CASSVATGDVNTEAFF TRBJ1-1 TRBV9
CASSKLRTGRVPGELFF TRBJ2-2 TRBV21-1
CASSQRAGTASYGYTF TRBJ1-2 TRBV7-2
CASSSTGNTYEQYF TRBJ2-7 TRBV11-2
CASTEGVSGNTIYF TRBJ1-3 TRBV21-1
CATRIGQGGWGTEAFF TRBJ1-1 TRBV5-1
CASSLGGEGGGDTQYF TRBJ2-3 TRBV11-3
CASSHGQGASFDGYTF TRBJ1-2 TRBV4-3
CASSKCWANRVPYEQYF TRBJ2-7 TRBV21-1
CASSLAAPGEQYF TRBJ2-7 TRBV7-6
CASSSLISYNEQFF TRBJ2-1 TRBV18
CASSPQGARDTQYF TRBJ2-3 TRBV7-9
CASRTGDPYEQYF TRBJ2-7 TRBV28
CASSLGTSRLYEQYF TRBJ2-7 TRBV5-5
CASSPRTAMGYGYTF TRBJ1-2 TRBV6-1
CASSPYDGPPMAGNEQFF TRBJ2-1 TRBV11-3
CASSFLRQGAKETQYF TRBJ2-5 TRBV27
CASSLTGTGSPRSGNTIYF TRBJ1-3 TRBV9
CASTSPAGMTEAFF TRBJ1-1 TRBV19
CASRQDPPGFYLSYEQYF TRBJ2-7 TRBV10-1
CASSLGTGFQAGELFF TRBJ2-2 TRBV5-5
CASSFKSGYTDTQYF TRBJ2-3 TRBV7-2
CASQHTRGLLGPLHF TRBJ1-6 TRBV19
CASSFRTGSDEQYF TRBJ2-7 TRBV5-4
CSVITSGENTGELFF TRBJ2-2 TRBV29-1
CASSDAGTASYEQYF TRBJ2-7 TRBV7-2
CASSLGAGGRETQYF TRBJ2-5 TRBV7-6
CASKMGQGSPGANVLTF TRBJ2-6 TRBV19